This T cell receptor beta chain stems from a study of blood T cells in healthy people across ages. PCR was performed a second time for about 7 to 11 cycles using a sample-barcoded 5' primer and a J-beta primer mix. From the 5' RACE reads, TCRdb called clonotypes with MiXCR, one entry per CDR3 protein. The table has about 1.1 million distinct CDR3 sequences, roughly two fifths seen once. The donors, all healthy, were Caucasians living in Russia, aged about 6 to 100. V lost 0 bases to trimming and J lost 4 bases; unmatched junction nucleotides: 7. This CDR3 comprises 16 residues. The germline V gene encodes CDR1 LGHNA and CDR2 YSLEER.

The receptor's source is a man aged 18 to 35 in good health. Sequenced input: blood. V is TRBV4-3 and J is TRBJ2-3; 7 bases fit TRBD2. Here the CDR3 reads CASSQDPRLAPDTQYF. In DNA, the CDR3 is TGCGCCAGCAGCCAAGATCCGAGACTAGCCCCAGATACGCAGTATTTT.